This T cell receptor (beta chain) derives from a study of control samples from healthy donors and cancer patients. Looked up from germline, CDR1 is MNHNY and CDR2 is SVGAGI (reference sequence). This CDR3 has 14 amino acids. V was shortened by 6 bases and J by 2 bases, with 11 bases between the two germline ends. The table came from immunoSEQ multiplex PCR; TCRdb's copy has only in-frame clones and leaves some out. The sample records roughly 200,000 clones, just under 95% being singletons. This receptor was identified in a man between 50 and 59 years old in good health. Specimen: blood. The V call is TRBV6-6, the J call TRBJ1-3; perhaps TRBD1 as D (6 bases). The CDR3 loop is CASSSGQTGNTIYF. CDR3 bases: TGTGCCAGCAGCAGTGGACAGACTGGAAACACCATATATTTT.